This paragraph reports one T cell receptor beta chain. The antigen remains unidentified. V was pared by 6 bases and J by 4 bases, with 6 bases of the junction left unmatched. The germline CDR1 and CDR2 sequences are MNHEY and SVGEGT. CDR3 size: 15 residues. This record comes from a study of T cell repertoires in cytomegalovirus infection. TCRdb called the reads again in MiXCR, with one record for every CDR3 protein. The table includes approximately 260,000 distinct CDR3 sequences, about 17% detected once. Study-wide results and limits: Identification of carriers of CMV plus the relevant HLA was performed using cumulative public TCR beta family frequency.

This chain links TRBV6-2 or TRBV6-3 with TRBJ2-1; 10 bases fit TRBD2. The sequenced sample consisted of CD8+ T cells from PBMCs. This receptor was identified in a human donor in good health (CMV status not recorded). Some clones in this sample may be carry-over from other donors' samples. DNA for the CDR3: TGTGCCAGCAGAGTAGCGGGGGGACTGTACAATGAGCAGTTCTTC. Residues: CASRVAGGLYNEQFF.